The 26 T cell receptor beta chains presented below share a single source sample, sequenced in a study of T-cell memory formation after mild COVID-19. From the 5' RACE reads, TCRdb called clonotypes with MiXCR, one entry per CDR3 protein. Of tens of thousands of distinct CDR3 sequences in the sample, 16% were seen once. Sequenced: PBMCs or a T cell subset sorted from them (not recorded which). The source of these receptors is an adult woman who had mild COVID-19 (a few samples of this study predate the infection). Cell type and time point are not known.

V gene TRBV20-1 combines with J gene TRBJ1-1, with 7 bases fitting TRBD1. The V segment lost 1 base and the J segment 8 bases; nucleotides outside the gene matches: 10. The CDR3 consists of 14 residues. The germline gives CDR1 DFQATT, CDR2 SNEGSKA (reference sequence). The CDR3 DNA sequence: TGCAGTGCTAGAGTTTTGAAGGGGGCATACGAAGCTTTCTTT. It yields the protein CSARVLKGAYEAFF.

The sample holds many counts of this clonotype. This chain links TRBV4-1 with TRBJ2-3; a weak D match, TRBD1 (5 bases). Per the germline V gene, CDR1 is MGHRA and CDR2 is YSYEKL. This CDR3 spans 17 amino acids. Trimming pared 0 bases from V and 0 bases from J, leaving 13 bases between. This CDR3 reads CASSQDETGSSTDTQYF. The CDR3 DNA reads as TGCGCCAGCAGCCAAGATGAAACAGGCTCTAGCACAGATACGCAGTATTTT.

The chain employs TRBV7-2 and TRBJ1-2, with TRBD1 as a possible D gene (5 bases). The CDR3 covers 14 residues. Trimming shortened V by 5 bases and J by 4 bases, and 14 bases separated the two germline ends. Germline V gene sequence: CDR1 SGHTA, CDR2 FQGNSA. DNA of the CDR3: TGTGCCAGCAGCCCAGGCTTGGGGCTCTATGGCTACACCTTC. It is translated as CASSPGLGLYGYTF.

The chain combines TRBV20-1 with TRBJ1-4; 10 bases match TRBD1. J lost 6 bases, V lost 6 bases, and 4 bases had no gene match. There are 13 residues in the CDR3. From germline, CDR1 is DFQATT and CDR2 SNEGSKA (reference sequence). The CDR3 region is CSARQGAHEKLFF. CDR3 in DNA: TGCAGTGCACGACAGGGGGCGCATGAAAAACTGTTTTTT.

This clonotype was seen ten or more times. The rearrangement links TRBV7-6 to TRBJ2-3, with D tentatively TRBD2 (5 bases). Germline V gene data show CDR1 as SGHVS and CDR2 as FNYEAQ. V was cut by 0 bases and J by 5 bases, with 6 bases left in between. The CDR3 sequence is 13 residues long. The CDR3, as DNA: TGTGCCAGCAGCTTAGCGGCGGGAGATACGCAGTATTTT. Encoded protein: CASSLAAGDTQYF.

This clonotype ranks as medium-sized. The CDR3 region is CASSLAPGNEQFF. The CDR3 region has the DNA TGTGCCAGTAGTCTAGCGCCAGGCAATGAGCAGTTCTTC. The chain has TRBV19 and TRBJ2-1, with a tentative D call TRBD2 (6 bases). CDR1 and CDR2 from the germline V gene are LNHDA and SQIVND (reference sequence). The CDR3 runs 13 residues. Between the trimmed V and J ends, which lost 5 bases and 6 bases, there was a span of 11 bases. Full variable domain (outside the CDR3, taken from reference TRBV19 and TRBJ2-1): DGGITQSPKYLFRKEGQNVTLSCEQNLNHDAMYWYRQDPGQGLRLIYYSQIVNDFQKGDIAEGYSVSREKKESFPLTVTSAQKNPTAFYLCASSLAPGNEQFFGPGTRLTVL.

The genes are TRBV7-9 and TRBJ2-7; either TRBD1 or TRBD2 may supply D (10 bases each). This CDR3 contains 20 residues. Trimming cost V 4 bases and J 2 bases, with 30 bases left between them. Looked up from germline, CDR1 is SEHNR and CDR2 is FQNEAQ (reference sequence). The CDR3 loop reads CASSSLGLAGDRGPTYEQYF. As DNA, the CDR3 is TGTGCCAGCAGCTCCCTGGGGCTAGCGGGAGACAGGGGGCCAACCTACGAGCAGTACTTC.

This sequence joins TRBV6-5 and TRBJ1-1; D ambiguous. The CDR3 contains 13 residues. Trimming stripped 2 bases from V and 0 bases from J, with 4 bases between. CDR1 MNHEY and CDR2 SVGAGI come from the germline V gene. In DNA form, the CDR3 reads TGTGCCAGCAGTTACGACTTGAACACTGAAGCTTTCTTT. It is translated as CASSYDLNTEAFF.

The V call is TRBV6-1, the J call TRBJ2-7; unclear D gene. The V gene lost 0 bases and the J gene lost 5 bases, with 11 bases spanning the gap. This CDR3 is 14 amino acids long. Germline CDR1 reads MNHNS; CDR2 reads SASEGT. The CDR3 here is CASSEAGTIHEQYF. The CDR3 coding sequence is TGTGCCAGCAGTGAAGCGGGCACAATCCACGAGCAGTACTTC.

This clonotype was counted a few times. The chain recombines TRBV11-3 with TRBJ2-3; 10 bases agree with TRBD1. V trimming: 3 bases; J trimming: 3 bases; junction bases outside the gene matches: 6. The CDR3 consists of 16 residues. The germline CDR1 and CDR2 sequences are SGHNT and YENEEA. The CDR3: CASSLGQGFLTDTQYF. The CDR3 coding sequence is TGTGCCAGCAGCTTGGGACAGGGGTTTCTGACAGATACGCAGTATTTT.

This clonotype was seen a few times. The chain is built from TRBV20-1 and TRBJ2-7, with D possibly matching TRBD1 (6 bases). This CDR3 is 16 amino acids long. V was cut by 2 bases and J by 3 bases, with 20 bases left in between. Germline V CDR1 and CDR2: DFQATT, SNEGSKA (reference sequence). Here the CDR3 DNA reads TGCAGTGCTAGAAATACCGACAGGCGAAACCTCTACGAGCAGTACTTC. It encodes CSARNTDRRNLYEQYF.

This clonotype was seen only a few times. This chain connects TRBV20-1 to TRBJ2-2; D could derive from TRBD1 or TRBD2 (5 bases each). The CDR3 is 17 residues long. The V gene lost 0 bases and the J gene lost 4 bases, with 18 bases spanning the gap. Germline assignment: CDR1 DFQATT and CDR2 SNEGSKA (reference sequence). In DNA form, the CDR3 reads TGCAGTGCTAGAGATTCCGTAGGTCGGGGCCGCACCGGGGAGCTGTTTTTT. Its translation is CSARDSVGRGRTGELFF.

As concerns this clonotype: Sequence at one end of the junction differs from germline and may be a read error. The chain combines TRBV7-7 with TRBJ2-5; possibly TRBD2 for D (5 bases). The CDR3 covers 13 residues. The V gene's germline CDR1 is SSHAT and CDR2 FNYEAQ (reference sequence). The CDR3 bases are TGTGCTAGCAGCTCGAGAGGGATGGGGACCCAGTACTTC. The encoded protein is CASSSRGMGTQYF.

This chain links TRBV12-3 or TRBV12-4 with TRBJ1-1, with 12 bases that match TRBD1. V shed 4 bases and J 6 bases; nucleotides not matched to a gene: 12. This CDR3 is 17 amino acids long. The CDR3 here is CASSSTGGQGAGAEAFF. Written as DNA, the CDR3 is TGTGCCAGCAGTTCAACCGGGGGACAGGGGGCTGGTGCTGAAGCTTTCTTT.

This clonotype was counted a few times. This rearrangement joins TRBV27 to TRBJ2-3, with 10 bases aligning to TRBD1. The junction had 6 bases not matched to a gene; V was cut back by 4 bases and J by 5 bases. Looked up from germline, CDR1 is MNHEY and CDR2 is SMNVEV (reference sequence). This CDR3 contains 15 residues. CDR3 sequence reads: CASSSPGTGEDTQYF. DNA for the CDR3: TGTGCCAGCAGTTCCCCCGGGACAGGGGAAGATACGCAGTATTTT.

This sequence joins TRBV7-8 and TRBJ2-2, with TRBD1 matching 8 bases. The germline V gene encodes CDR1 SGHVS and CDR2 FQNEAQ. This CDR3 is 17 amino acids long. The V and J ends lost 0 bases and 2 bases, in that order; junction bases with no gene match: 5. The CDR3 region is CASSLAAGGRNTGELFF. The CDR3 DNA reads TGTGCCAGCAGCTTAGCGGCAGGGGGCAGAAACACCGGGGAGCTGTTTTTT.

This clonotype was detected a few times. The chain employs TRBV24-1 and TRBJ2-1, with 7 nucleotides matching TRBD1. The CDR3 totals 12 residues. The ends lost 4 bases at V and 13 bases at J; junction bases unmatched: 6. From germline, CDR1 is KGHDR and CDR2 SFDVKD. The CDR3 nucleotides are TGTGCCACCAGTGAAACCGACAGGGTTCAGTTCTTC. Protein sequence: CATSETDRVQFF.

This clonotype turned up a few times. The V call is TRBV4-1, the J call TRBJ2-1; the D gene is possibly TRBD2 (6 bases). Trimming shortened V by 3 bases and J by 15 bases, and 18 bases separated the two germline ends. This CDR3 has 13 residues. Germline V gene sequence: CDR1 MGHRA, CDR2 YSYEKL. CDR3 protein: CASSQLRDSHLFF. CDR3 nucleotide sequence: TGCGCCAGCAGCCAGCTGCGGGACTCACACCTGTTCTTC.

The gene calls are TRBV7-9 and TRBJ2-5, with 14 bases lining up with TRBD2. V dropped 5 bases and J dropped 2; count of bases not matched to a gene: 13. This CDR3 contains 19 residues. Germline CDR1 SEHNR, CDR2 FQNEAQ (reference sequence). The DNA for the CDR3 is TGTGCCAGCAGCGGACTAGCGGGACTAGCGGGAGTTGGGCAAGAGACCCAGTACTTC. As protein: CASSGLAGLAGVGQETQYF.

The chain recombines TRBV4-2 with TRBJ1-2; D is undetermined. CDR1 is LGHNA and CDR2 is YNFKEQ in the germline V gene. The CDR3 length is 16 residues. The V gene lost 0 bases and the J gene lost 2 bases, with 13 bases spanning the gap. CDR3 residues: CASSQDVAGPNYGYTF. The CDR3 DNA sequence: TGTGCCAGCAGCCAAGATGTGGCAGGCCCAAACTATGGCTACACCTTC.

The gene calls are TRBV7-3 and TRBJ2-2; 9 bases fit TRBD1. Germline CDR1 SGHTA, CDR2 FQGTGA. Trimming at V came to 3 bases and at J to 2 bases, leaving 1 base not matched to a gene. The length of the CDR3 is 15 residues. CDR3 in amino acids: CASSFTGGNTGELFF. The CDR3, as DNA: TGTGCCAGCAGCTTTACAGGGGGCAACACCGGGGAGCTGTTTTTT.

This clonotype was counted only a few times. The chain uses TRBV6-2 or TRBV6-3 and TRBJ2-1, with TRBD1 matching over 7 bases. CDR3 length: 14 residues. With V trimmed by 4 bases and J by 0 bases, 0 bases remained unmatched. Germline values: CDR1 MNHEY, CDR2 SVGEGT. The chain's CDR3 is CASSWDSSYNEQFF. DNA of the CDR3: TGTGCCAGCAGTTGGGACAGCTCCTACAATGAGCAGTTCTTC.

This clonotype has a handful of counts. The CDR3 sequence: CASSLASYDRGHPTDTQYF. CDR3 bases: TGTGCCAGCAGTTTAGCGTCTTACGACAGGGGTCACCCAACAGATACGCAGTATTTT. The chain recombines TRBV12-3 or TRBV12-4 with TRBJ2-3; 8 bases fit TRBD1. V trimming: 0 bases; J trimming: 3 bases; junction bases outside the gene matches: 14. The CDR3 is 19 residues long.

This clonotype was seen only a few times. The chain combines TRBV9 with TRBJ2-1; 7 positions agree with TRBD2. Germline V gene data show CDR1 as SGDLS and CDR2 as YYNGEE. CDR3 length equals 15 residues. V gave up 0 bases and J gave up 3 bases; unmatched junction bases: 3. CDR3 nucleotide sequence: TGTGCCAGCAGCGTAGAGGGACTATACTACAATGAGCAGTTCTTC. Protein product: CASSVEGLYYNEQFF.

The J gene is TRBJ2-7, the V gene TRBV4-1; 7 bases agree with TRBD1. V lost 4 bases and J lost 1; bases outside the gene matches: 7. The germline CDR1 and CDR2 sequences are MGHRA and YSYEKL. This CDR3 region has 15 residues. CDR3 nucleotide sequence: TGCGCCAGCAGCCTACGGGACAGCACATCCTACGAGCAGTACTTC. Its protein is CASSLRDSTSYEQYF.

The rearrangement links TRBV12-3 or TRBV12-4 to TRBJ1-2; D unclear. Trimming took 6 bases from V and 1 from J, leaving 12 bases between them. The CDR3 has 14 amino acids. The CDR3 region is CASRNPRFNYGYTF. Written as DNA, the CDR3 is TGTGCCAGCAGAAACCCCCGATTTAACTATGGCTACACCTTC.